This T cell receptor (beta chain) was sequenced during a study of blood T cell repertoires in COVID-19. At the level of the study: The United States, Italy and Spain were the sources of the acute and convalescent COVID-19 samples.

Losses at the gene ends were 5 bases for V and 4 bases for J; bases not matched to a gene: 10. The CDR3 consists of 16 residues. Germline V lookup: CDR1 LNHDA, CDR2 SQIVND (reference sequence). Per the original data handling: How many nucleated cells were present was estimated from reference gene primer amplification. Assay used: immunoSEQ multiplex PCR; TCRdb lists only in-frame clones, some missing. V, J and clone size reflect that table, while D and trimming were determined from the DNA. The data show roughly 35,000 clones, nearly 80% seen once. This sequence was found in a man older than 75 with acute or convalescent COVID-19. The sequenced material came from peripheral blood. The genes are TRBV19 and TRBJ1-5; 8 bases are shared with TRBD1. This CDR3 reads CASSQNGQGRNQPQHF. The CDR3, as DNA: TGTGCCAGTAGTCAAAACGGACAGGGTAGGAATCAGCCCCAGCATTTT. The complete variable domain, with remaining parts taken from reference TRBV19 and TRBJ1-5, reads DGGITQSPKYLFRKEGQNVTLSCEQNLNHDAMYWYRQDPGQGLRLIYYSQIVNDFQKGDIAEGYSVSREKKESFPLTVTSAQKNPTAFYLCASSQNGQGRNQPQHFGDGTRLSIL.